The rows below give T cell receptor beta chains drawn from one sample of a study of blood T cell repertoires in COVID-19. Data came from immunoSEQ multiplex PCR; TCRdb stores just in-frame clones and leaves some out. The sample carries 150,000 to 200,000 clones, 80% to 95% recorded once. The sequencing input was peripheral blood. These receptors originate from a woman aged 45-65 years with acute or convalescent COVID-19. Both conserved end residues are part of each CDR3. A D gene is named only where the DNA matches it firmly.

-	TRBV4-2	TRBJ2-3	CASSRMLGAGEDTQYF	TGTGCCAGCAGCCGCATGCTGGGGGCAGGGGAAGATACGCAGTATTTT
TRBD1	TRBV18	TRBJ1-2	CASSPVRAGGGYTF	TGTGCCAGCTCACCGGTCCGGGCAGGGGGTGGCTACACCTTC
TRBD1	TRBV27	TRBJ2-1	CASRDRDSNEQFF	TGTGCCTCACGGGACAGGGACTCCAATGAGCAGTTCTTC
TRBD1	TRBV2	TRBJ2-1	CASSLDRGAYNEQFF	TGTGCCAGCAGTCTGGACAGGGGGGCCTACAATGAGCAGTTCTTC
-	TRBV4-1	TRBJ2-3	CASSPVNRGTDTQYF	TGCGCCAGCAGTCCCGTGAACAGGGGCACAGATACGCAGTATTTT
-	TRBV2	TRBJ1-1	CASNPGMNTEAFF	TGTGCCAGCAATCCGGGGATGAACACTGAAGCTTTCTTT
TRBD2	TRBV3-1/TRBV3-2	TRBJ2-3	CASSQEGLAGGDTQYF	TGTGCCAGCAGCCAAGAGGGACTAGCGGGAGGGGATACGCAGTATTTT
TRBD1	TRBV19	TRBJ1-2	CASSPDRGLGYGYTF	TGTGCCAGTAGCCCGGACAGGGGTTTGGGCTATGGCTACACCTTC
TRBD1	TRBV10-3	TRBJ2-7	CAISSPGQTTYEQYF	TGTGCCATCAGCTCTCCGGGACAGACTACCTACGAGCAGTACTTC
TRBD2	TRBV6-5	TRBJ2-3	CASSYSSSGRGDTQYF	TGTGCCAGCAGTTACTCTAGTAGCGGGAGAGGGGATACGCAGTATTTT